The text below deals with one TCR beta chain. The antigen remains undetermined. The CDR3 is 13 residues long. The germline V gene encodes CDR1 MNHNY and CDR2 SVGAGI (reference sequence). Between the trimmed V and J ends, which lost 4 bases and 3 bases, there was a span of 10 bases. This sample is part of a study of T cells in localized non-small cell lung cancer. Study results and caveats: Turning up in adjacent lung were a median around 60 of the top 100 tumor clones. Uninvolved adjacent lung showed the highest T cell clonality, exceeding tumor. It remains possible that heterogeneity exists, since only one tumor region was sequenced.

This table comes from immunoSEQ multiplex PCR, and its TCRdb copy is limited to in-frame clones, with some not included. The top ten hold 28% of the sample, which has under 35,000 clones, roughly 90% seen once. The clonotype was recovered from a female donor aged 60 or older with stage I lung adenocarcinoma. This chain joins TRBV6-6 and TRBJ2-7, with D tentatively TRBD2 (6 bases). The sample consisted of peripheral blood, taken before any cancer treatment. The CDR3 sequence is CASSLADLYEQYF. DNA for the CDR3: TGTGCCAGCAGTTTAGCGGACCTCTACGAGCAGTACTTC.